This TCR beta chain originates from a study of blood T cell repertoires in COVID-19. Study overall: Spain, Italy and the United States supplied samples that represented acute and convalescent COVID-19. From T cells, B-cell-depleted T cells, or PBMCs came the material, which was cDNA or gDNA.

Under the authors' procedure: Using reference gene primer amplification, nucleated cell counts were estimated. TCRdb's copy holds only in-frame clones and misses some; the assay was immunoSEQ multiplex PCR. V, J and clone size are those of that table, while D and trimming were read from the DNA. The sample lists a few hundred thousand clones; about 82% were seen once. The origin of this receptor is a woman in her forties or fifties with acute or convalescent COVID-19. The sample was peripheral blood.

The CDR3 region is CASSLRLATDTQYF. CDR3 sequence (DNA): TGTGCCAGCAGCCTGCGACTAGCCACAGATACGCAGTATTTT. The J gene is TRBJ2-3, the V gene TRBV3-1 (or the pseudogene TRBV3-2); 7 nucleotides agree with TRBD2. CDR1 LGHDT and CDR2 YNNKEL come from the germline V gene (reference sequence). The V gene end was trimmed by 4 bases and the J gene end by 2 bases; junction bases not matched to a gene: 3. This CDR3 is 14 amino acids long.